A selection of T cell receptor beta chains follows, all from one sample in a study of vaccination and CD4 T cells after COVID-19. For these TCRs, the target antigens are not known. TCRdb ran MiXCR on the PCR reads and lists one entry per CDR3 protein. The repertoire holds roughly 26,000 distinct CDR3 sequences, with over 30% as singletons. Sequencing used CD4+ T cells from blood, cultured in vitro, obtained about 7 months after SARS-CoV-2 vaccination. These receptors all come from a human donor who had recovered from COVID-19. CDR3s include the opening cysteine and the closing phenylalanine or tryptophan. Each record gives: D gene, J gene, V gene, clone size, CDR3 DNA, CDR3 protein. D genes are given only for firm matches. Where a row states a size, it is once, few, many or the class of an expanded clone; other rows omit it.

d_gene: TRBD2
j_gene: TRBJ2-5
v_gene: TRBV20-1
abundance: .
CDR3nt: TGCAGTGCTAGACCACTAGCGCTAGAGACCCAGTACTTC
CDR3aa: CSARPLALETQYF

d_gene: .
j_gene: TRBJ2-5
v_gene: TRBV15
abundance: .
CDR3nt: TGTGCCACCAGCAGAGGGGGCGGCAGAGAAGAGACCCAGTACTTC
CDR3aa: CATSRGGGREETQYF

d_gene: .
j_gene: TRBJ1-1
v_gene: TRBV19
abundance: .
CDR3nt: TGTGCCAGTAGTATGAAGGGTTACGGAACTGAAGCTTTCTTT
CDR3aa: CASSMKGYGTEAFF

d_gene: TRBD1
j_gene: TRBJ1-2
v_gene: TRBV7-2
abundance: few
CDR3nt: TGTGCCAGCACCCCCACAGGGGGGGTAAACTATGGCTACACCTTC
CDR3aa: CASTPTGGVNYGYTF

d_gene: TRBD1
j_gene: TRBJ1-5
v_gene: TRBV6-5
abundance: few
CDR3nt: TGTGCCAGCAGTTCCCGGGACAGAGGGCAGCCCCAGCATTTT
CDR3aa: CASSSRDRGQPQHF

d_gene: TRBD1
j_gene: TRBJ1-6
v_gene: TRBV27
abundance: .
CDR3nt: TGTGCCAGCAGTTTACAGGGGGCCCAGAGCTCCTATAATTCACCCCTCCACTTT
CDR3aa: CASSLQGAQSSYNSPLHF

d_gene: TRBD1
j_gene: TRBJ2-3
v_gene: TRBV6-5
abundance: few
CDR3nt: TGTGCCAGCAGTTCCGGGACAGGGGGCCTATGGAGCACAGATACGCAGTATTTT
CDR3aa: CASSSGTGGLWSTDTQYF

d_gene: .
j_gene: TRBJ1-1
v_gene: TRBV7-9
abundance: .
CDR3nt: TGTGCCAGCAGCTTAGGCTCGAAGTCCACTGAAGCTTTCTTT
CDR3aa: CASSLGSKSTEAFF

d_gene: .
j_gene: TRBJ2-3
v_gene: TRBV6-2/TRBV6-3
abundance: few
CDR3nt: TGTGCCAGCAGTTACGGTAGCCCCCTGGGAACAGATACGCAGTATTTT
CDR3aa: CASSYGSPLGTDTQYF

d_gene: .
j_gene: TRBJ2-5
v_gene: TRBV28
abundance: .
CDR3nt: TGTGCCAGCAGTTTCCCCCTCGCATTCTCGGGACAAATGATTCAAGAGACCCAGTACTTC
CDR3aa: CASSFPLAFSGQMIQETQYF

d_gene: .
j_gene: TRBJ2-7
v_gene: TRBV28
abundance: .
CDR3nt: TGTGCCAGCAGAGTACTGGGCAGGGAGGCTGCCGAGCAGTACTTC
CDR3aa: CASRVLGREAAEQYF

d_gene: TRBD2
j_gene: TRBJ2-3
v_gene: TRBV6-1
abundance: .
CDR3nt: TGTGCCAGCAGTGACCCGGGACTAGCGAGCGAGTATTTT
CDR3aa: CASSDPGLASEYF

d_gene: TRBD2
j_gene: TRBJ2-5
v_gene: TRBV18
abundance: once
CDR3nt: TGTGCCAGCTCACCGTCGGGACTAGCCGGCGAGACCCAGTACTTC
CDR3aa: CASSPSGLAGETQYF

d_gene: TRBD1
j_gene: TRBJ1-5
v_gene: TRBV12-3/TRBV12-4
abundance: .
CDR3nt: TGTGCCAGCAGTATTAGGACAGGGAATCAGCCCCAGCATTTT
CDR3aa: CASSIRTGNQPQHF

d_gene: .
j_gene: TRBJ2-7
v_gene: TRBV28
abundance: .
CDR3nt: TGTGCCAGCAGCCGTCTACAGGGATCCTACGAGCAGTACTTC
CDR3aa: CASSRLQGSYEQYF

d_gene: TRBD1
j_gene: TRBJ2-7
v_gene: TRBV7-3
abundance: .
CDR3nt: TGTGCCAGCAGCCCGGACAGGGGTTCCTACGAGCAGTACTTC
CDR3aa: CASSPDRGSYEQYF

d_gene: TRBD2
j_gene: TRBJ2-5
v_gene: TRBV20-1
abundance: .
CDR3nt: TGCAGTGCTAGAGAAGGCGGGAGGGGAGAGACCCAGTACTTC
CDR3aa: CSAREGGRGETQYF

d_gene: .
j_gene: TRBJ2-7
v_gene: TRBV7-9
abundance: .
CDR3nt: TGTGCCAGCAGCTTAGCCGGGACGGCTACCTACGAGCAGTACTTC
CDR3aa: CASSLAGTATYEQYF

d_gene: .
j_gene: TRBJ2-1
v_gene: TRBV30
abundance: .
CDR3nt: TGTGCCCGATCAGGGACGGTAGCGCTATTTAACGATGAGCAGTTCTTC
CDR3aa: CARSGTVALFNDEQFF

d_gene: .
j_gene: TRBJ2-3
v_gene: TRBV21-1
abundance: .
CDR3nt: TGTGCCAGCAGCAAAGGGCCAGGTATTACAGATACGCAGTATTTT
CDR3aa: CASSKGPGITDTQYF

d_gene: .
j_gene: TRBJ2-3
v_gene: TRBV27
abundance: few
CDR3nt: TGTGCCAGCACCACCGTGCGAGGCAGGGGGAGGACAGATACGCAGTATTTT
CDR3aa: CASTTVRGRGRTDTQYF

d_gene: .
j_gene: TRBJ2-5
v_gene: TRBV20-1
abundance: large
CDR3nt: TGCAGTGCGGGGGACGACGGAGGGACTGGGGAGACCCAGTACTTC
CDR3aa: CSAGDDGGTGETQYF

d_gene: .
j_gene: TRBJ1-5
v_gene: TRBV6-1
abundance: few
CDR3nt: TGTGCCAGCAGTCACCAGGACAGTATAAGCAATCAGCCCCAGCATTTT
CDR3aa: CASSHQDSISNQPQHF

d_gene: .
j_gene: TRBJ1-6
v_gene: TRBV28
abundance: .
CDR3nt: TGTGCCAGCAGTTTACTGGGTGGGAACTCACCCCTCCACTTT
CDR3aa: CASSLLGGNSPLHF

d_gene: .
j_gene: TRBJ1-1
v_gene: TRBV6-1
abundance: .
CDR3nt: TGTGCCAGCAGTGCGGACAGAAACACTGAAGCTTTCTTT
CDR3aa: CASSADRNTEAFF

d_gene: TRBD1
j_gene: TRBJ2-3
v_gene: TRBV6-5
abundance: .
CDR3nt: TGTGCCAGCAGTTACCGAAGGACAGGGCTCGCAGATACGCAGTATTTT
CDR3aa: CASSYRRTGLADTQYF

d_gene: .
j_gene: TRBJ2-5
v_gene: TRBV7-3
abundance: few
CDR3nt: TGTGCCAGCAGCACCCAGGGTGGGCAAGAGACCCAGTACTTC
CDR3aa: CASSTQGGQETQYF

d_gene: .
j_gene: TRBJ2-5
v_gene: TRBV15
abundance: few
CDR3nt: TGTGCCACCAGCAGAGAGGACACTCAAGAGACCCAGTACTTC
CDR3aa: CATSREDTQETQYF

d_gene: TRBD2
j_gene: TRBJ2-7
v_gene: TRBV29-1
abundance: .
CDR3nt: TGCAGCGTCGGACTAGCGGGAGGCGAGCAGTACTTC
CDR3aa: CSVGLAGGEQYF

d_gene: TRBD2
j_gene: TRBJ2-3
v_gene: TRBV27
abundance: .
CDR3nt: TGTGCCAGCAGTCCGGGACTAGCGAGGAGGGCAGATACGCAGTATTTT
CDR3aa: CASSPGLARRADTQYF

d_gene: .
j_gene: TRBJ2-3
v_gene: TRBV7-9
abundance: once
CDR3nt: TGTGCCAGCAGAGGGGGGGGGTCCACAGATACGCAGTATTTT
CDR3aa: CASRGGGSTDTQYF

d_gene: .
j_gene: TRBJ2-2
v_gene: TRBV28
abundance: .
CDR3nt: TGTGCCAGCAGCTCTCATCGGCTTGGGGAGCTGTTTTTT
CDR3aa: CASSSHRLGELFF

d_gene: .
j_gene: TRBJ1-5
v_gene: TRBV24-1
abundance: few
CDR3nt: TGTGCCACCAGCTTAGGGCACCAGCCCCAGCATTTT
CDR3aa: CATSLGHQPQHF

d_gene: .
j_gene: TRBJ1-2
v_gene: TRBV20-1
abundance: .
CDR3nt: TGCAGTGCTGAGGCGACGGGTTCTAACTATGGCTACACCTTC
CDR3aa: CSAEATGSNYGYTF

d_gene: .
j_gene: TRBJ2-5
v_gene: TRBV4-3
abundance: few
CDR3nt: TGCGCCAGCAGTATCTCCGGGACGCAAGAGACCCAGTACTTC
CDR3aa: CASSISGTQETQYF